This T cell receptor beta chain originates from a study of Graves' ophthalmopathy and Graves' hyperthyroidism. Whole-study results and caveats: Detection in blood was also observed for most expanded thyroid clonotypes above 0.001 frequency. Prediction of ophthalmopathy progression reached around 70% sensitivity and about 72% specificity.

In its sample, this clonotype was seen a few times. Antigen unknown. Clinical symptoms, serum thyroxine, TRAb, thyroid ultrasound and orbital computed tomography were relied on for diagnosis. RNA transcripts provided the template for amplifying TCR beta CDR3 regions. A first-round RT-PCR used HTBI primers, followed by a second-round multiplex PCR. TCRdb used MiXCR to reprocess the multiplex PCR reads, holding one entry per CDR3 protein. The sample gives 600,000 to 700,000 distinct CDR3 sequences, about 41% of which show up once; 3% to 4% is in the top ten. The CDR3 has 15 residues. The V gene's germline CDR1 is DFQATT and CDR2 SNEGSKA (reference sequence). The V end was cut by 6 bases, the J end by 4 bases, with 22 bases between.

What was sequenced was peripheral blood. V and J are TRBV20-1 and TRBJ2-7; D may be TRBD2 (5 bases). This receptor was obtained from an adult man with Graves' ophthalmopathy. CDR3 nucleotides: TGCAGTGCAACGCACCCCGAAGAGCGGAATTACGAGCAGTACTTC. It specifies CSATHPEERNYEQYF.